The present TCR beta chain was sequenced within a study of a mutant IDH1 vaccine in newly diagnosed glioma. Whole-study context: There were approximately 62% males and around 38% females among treated patients, whose mean age was about 44 years. Patients were pretreated with radiotherapy, temozolomide, or both, mostly both.

Only in-frame clones appear in the TCRdb table, and some are missing; sequencing was by immunoSEQ multiplex PCR. The sample carries roughly 86,000 clones, around four fifths recorded once. As to time point: week 47, end of study. Doses consisted of 300 ug of mutant IDH1 20-mer peptide each, paired with topical imiquimod. Whole-study results and caveats: In roughly 93% of patients, immune responses induced by the vaccine occurred.

The CDR3 extends over 16 amino acids. The V gene's germline CDR1 is SGHDT and CDR2 YYEEEE. V lost 0 bases and J lost 0, with 12 bases in between. Points on this clone: Antigen unknown.

The starting material was PBMCs, obtained from a glioma patient whose treatment included an IDH1 peptide vaccine. This chain connects TRBV5-6 to TRBJ2-5; the D is unclear. This receptor was taken from a man aged 35 to 55 with glioma. This chain's CDR3 is CASSLVRPRNQETQYF. CDR3 nucleotide sequence: TGTGCCAGCAGCTTGGTCCGGCCCCGCAACCAAGAGACCCAGTACTTC.